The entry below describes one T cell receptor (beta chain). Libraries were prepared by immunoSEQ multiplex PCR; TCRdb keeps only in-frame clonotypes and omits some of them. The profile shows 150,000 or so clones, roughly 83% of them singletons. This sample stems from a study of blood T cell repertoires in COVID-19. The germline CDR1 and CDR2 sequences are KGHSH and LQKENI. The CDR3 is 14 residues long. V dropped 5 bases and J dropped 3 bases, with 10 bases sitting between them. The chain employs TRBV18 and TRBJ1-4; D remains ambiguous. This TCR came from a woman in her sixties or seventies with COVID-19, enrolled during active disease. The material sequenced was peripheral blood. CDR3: CASSLGSSNEKLFF. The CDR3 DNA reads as TGTGCCAGCTCATTGGGCAGCTCTAATGAAAAACTGTTTTTT.